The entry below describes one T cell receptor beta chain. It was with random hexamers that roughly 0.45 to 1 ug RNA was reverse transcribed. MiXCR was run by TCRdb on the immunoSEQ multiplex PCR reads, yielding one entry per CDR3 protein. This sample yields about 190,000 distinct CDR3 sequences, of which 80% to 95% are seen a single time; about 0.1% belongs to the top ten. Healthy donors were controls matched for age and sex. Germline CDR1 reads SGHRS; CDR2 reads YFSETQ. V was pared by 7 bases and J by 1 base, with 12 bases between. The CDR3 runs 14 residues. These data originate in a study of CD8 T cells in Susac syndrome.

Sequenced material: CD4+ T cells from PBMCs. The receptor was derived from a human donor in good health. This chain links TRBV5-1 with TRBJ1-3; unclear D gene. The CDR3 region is CASSPTASGNTIYF. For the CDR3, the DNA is TGCGCCAGCTCCCCGACGGCATCTGGAAACACCATATATTTT.